A selection of T cell receptor beta chains follows, all from one sample in a study of blood T cell repertoires in COVID-19. This table comes from immunoSEQ multiplex PCR, and its TCRdb copy is limited to in-frame clones, with some not included. The profile shows roughly 380,000 clones, 75% to 90% of them singletons. The sequenced sample consisted of peripheral blood. These receptors were obtained from a middle-aged woman with COVID-19, enrolled during active disease. The CDR3 runs from the conserved cysteine through the conserved F or W. A D gene is named only where the DNA matches it firmly. For some rows the clone size is stated as once, few or many, or as a class when expanded; others skip it.

d_call j_call clone_size v_call cdr3_nt cdr3_aa
. TRBJ1-1 . TRBV30 TGTGCCTGGAGTGCCCAAGAAGCTTTCTTT CAWSAQEAFF
. TRBJ1-1 once TRBV19 TGTGCCAGTACGAGGAACACTGAAGCTTTCTTT CASTRNTEAFF
TRBD1 TRBJ1-6 . TRBV19 TGTGCCAGTACCCCCGGGCGGGACAGAACTAATTCACCCCTCCACTTT CASTPGRDRTNSPLHF
TRBD1 TRBJ2-5 . TRBV28 TGTGCCAGCACCCTAGGGGGACAGGGAAAGGAGACCCAGTACTTC CASTLGGQGKETQYF
TRBD1 TRBJ1-4 . TRBV15 TGTGCCACCAGCAGAGATGCCCGGGACAGGGGAGCAGCAACTAATGAAAAACTGTTTTTT CATSRDARDRGAATNEKLFF
TRBD2 TRBJ2-5 . TRBV5-1 TGCGCCAGCAGCTTGAACCCGGGCCTAGCGGGGGCCATCCAAGAGACCCAGTACTTC CASSLNPGLAGAIQETQYF
. TRBJ2-1 . TRBV6-2/TRBV6-3 TGTGCCAGCAGTTTCGGGGGTTCCTACAATGAGCAGTTCTTC CASSFGGSYNEQFF
TRBD2 TRBJ2-7 few TRBV29-1 TGCAGCGTCCGGACTAGCGGGAGTCCCCAGCAGTACTTC CSVRTSGSPQQYF
TRBD1 TRBJ1-3 . TRBV6-5 TGTGCCAGCAGCAGGGACAGGGACTCTGGAAACACCATATATTTT CASSRDRDSGNTIYF
TRBD1 TRBJ1-3 . TRBV18 TGTGCCAGCTCACCCGGACAGGGAGACACCATATATTTT CASSPGQGDTIYF
. TRBJ1-1 . TRBV9 TGTGCCAGCAGCGTAGAGGGCAGGGTAGGGTATTACACTGAAGCTTTCTTT CASSVEGRVGYYTEAFF
TRBD2 TRBJ2-7 . TRBV28 TGTGCCAGCGGAGGACTAGCAAACGAGCAGTACTTC CASGGLANEQYF
. TRBJ1-2 . TRBV6-5 TGTGCCAGCGTCCGCGGTGGCTACACCTTC CASVRGGYTF
TRBD1 TRBJ2-7 . TRBV19 TGTGCCGGCCGAAAGGGACAGGAGGTTAACGAGCAGTACTTC CAGRKGQEVNEQYF
TRBD1 TRBJ2-1 . TRBV6-6 TGTGCCAGCAGTTCATCCCCGGGACAGGGGAACAATGAGCAGTTCTTC CASSSSPGQGNNEQFF
TRBD1 TRBJ1-2 . TRBV28 TGTGCCAGCAGTTTAAGAGGGACAGGGTTATTTAACTATGGCTACACCTTC CASSLRGTGLFNYGYTF
. TRBJ2-2 . TRBV7-8 TGTGCCAGCAGCCTAACCCGGGACTTCACCGGGGAGCTGTTTTTT CASSLTRDFTGELFF
TRBD1 TRBJ1-2 . TRBV29-1 TGCAGCGTACGACAGGGAACGGATGGCTACACCTTC CSVRQGTDGYTF
TRBD1 TRBJ2-7 . TRBV5-5 TGTGCCACCTCCCCAGGGGGTTTAGACGAGCAGTACTTC CATSPGGLDEQYF
. TRBJ1-5 once TRBV27 TGTGCCAGCAGTTTCCGTTCAGGCCTAAGCAATCAGCCCCAGCATTTT CASSFRSGLSNQPQHF
. TRBJ2-2 . TRBV3-1/TRBV3-2 TGTGCCAGCAGCCAAAGTCCGGGCACCGGGGAGCTGTTTTTT CASSQSPGTGELFF
. TRBJ2-3 . TRBV6-5 TGTGCCAGCAGTTTGAGGACTAGCACAGATACGCAGTATTTT CASSLRTSTDTQYF
. TRBJ1-2 . TRBV3-1/TRBV3-2 TGTGCCAGCAGCCCCCTTCGAAGGCAGAGGGGCTACACCTTC CASSPLRRQRGYTF
. TRBJ2-7 . TRBV6-2/TRBV6-3 TGTGCCAGCAGTTACAATGGGGCCTCCTCCTACGAGCAGTACTTC CASSYNGASSYEQYF
TRBD1 TRBJ1-2 once TRBV2 TGTGCCAGCACAAAAGGACAGGCGTTGAACTATGGCTACACCTTC CASTKGQALNYGYTF
. TRBJ2-7 . TRBV5-1 TGCGCCAGTACAGGTTCCTACGAGCAGTACTTC CASTGSYEQYF
. TRBJ2-5 . TRBV5-1 TGCGCCAGCAGCCCGGACAGCCAGTCCGGGACCCAGTACTTC CASSPDSQSGTQYF
TRBD1 TRBJ1-2 once TRBV6-5 TGTGCCAGCAGTTTCCAAGACAGGGCAGTCTATGGCTACACCTTC CASSFQDRAVYGYTF
. TRBJ1-2 . TRBV27 TGTGCCAGTAAAAGGACACAGGCGAATGGCTACACCTTC CASKRTQANGYTF
TRBD2 TRBJ2-1 . TRBV27 TGTGCCAGCAGTTTATTAGGGCGGGCGGGAGCCTACAATGAGCAGTTCTTC CASSLLGRAGAYNEQFF
TRBD2 TRBJ2-1 . TRBV2 TGTGCCAGCAGTGAAGCTCCTCCGGGACTAGAGCCCGAGCAGTTCTTC CASSEAPPGLEPEQFF
. TRBJ1-1 . TRBV6-5 TGTGCCAGCAGTTACTCGATGGGGACAATTGGCACTGAAGCTTTCTTT CASSYSMGTIGTEAFF
. TRBJ2-7 . TRBV6-2/TRBV6-3 TGTGCCAGCAGTTACAATTCAGGAAGAATCAGGAACGAGCAGTACTTC CASSYNSGRIRNEQYF
. TRBJ1-5 . TRBV6-2/TRBV6-3 TGTGCCAGCAGCATACAGGGAGAGGTAGATCAGCCCCAGCATTTT CASSIQGEVDQPQHF
. TRBJ1-1 once TRBV2 TGTGCCAGCAGGGAGGATTTTACGGGGGTGCGTGGTTTCTTT CASREDFTGVRGFF
. TRBJ2-1 . TRBV7-3 TGTGCCAGCAGCTTTGGAGGGATGGATGAGCAGTTCTTC CASSFGGMDEQFF
TRBD1 TRBJ1-1 . TRBV27 TGTGCCAGCAGTATAAGACAGGGGGCTACCACTGAAGCTTTCTTT CASSIRQGATTEAFF
. TRBJ1-1 . TRBV11-3 TGTGCCAGCAGCCCAGACTTTCTTTTAGCTGAAGCTTTCTTT CASSPDFLLAEAFF
. TRBJ2-2 . TRBV15 TGTGCCACCAGCAGAGAAAACTCCGACACCGGGGAGCTGTTTTTT CATSRENSDTGELFF
TRBD2 TRBJ2-7 . TRBV5-1 TGCGCCAGCAGCATAGCGGGACCTTCCTACGAGCAGTACTTC CASSIAGPSYEQYF
TRBD1 TRBJ2-1 once TRBV4-1 TGCGCCAGCAGCCAATCGCCCCGCGGGACAGGGGATGAGCAGTTCTTC CASSQSPRGTGDEQFF
. TRBJ1-2 once TRBV19 TGTGCCAGTAGTGTCTCGACGGGATCAGGTTATGGCTACACCTTC CASSVSTGSGYGYTF
TRBD2 TRBJ2-1 . TRBV4-2 TGTGCCAGCAGCCCCGGGGGGAGCTCCTACAATGAGCAGTTCTTC CASSPGGSSYNEQFF
. TRBJ1-5 . TRBV6-5 TGTGCCAGCAGTTGGGGCAGAAGTCAGCCCCAGCATTTT CASSWGRSQPQHF
TRBD2 TRBJ2-1 . TRBV7-3 TGTGCCAGCAGCATTACAACCCCCGGGACTAGCGGGAGTAGCGCCTACAATGAGCAGTTCTTC CASSITTPGTSGSSAYNEQFF
. TRBJ2-3 few TRBV4-3 TGCGCCAGCAGCCAAGATGGGTTAGATACTAATACGCAGTATTTT CASSQDGLDTNTQYF
TRBD1 TRBJ1-5 few TRBV29-1 TGCAGCGTCGCCTCGGGGACAGGGAGCGATCAGCCCCAGCATTTT CSVASGTGSDQPQHF
TRBD1 TRBJ1-6 . TRBV4-1 TGCGCCAGCAGCCAACCAGACGGAGGGGGCGGGGATTCACCCCTCCACTTT CASSQPDGGGGDSPLHF